Listed here are 26 T cell receptor beta chains from one sample, sequenced in a study of beta chain features in type 1 diabetes. Reverse transcribing all isolated RNA meant expressed TCRB transcripts were sequenced. Assay used: immunoSEQ multiplex PCR; TCRdb lists only in-frame clones, some missing. The sample includes fewer than 200,000 clones, roughly 8% seen only once; the top ten take 0.65%. The specimen was central memory CD4+ T cells from blood. The receptor source for this set is a man aged 18 to 30 in good health.

The chain joins TRBV7-3 to TRBJ2-1, with 7 bases lining up with TRBD1. This CDR3 is 14 amino acids long. Per the germline V gene, CDR1 is SGHTA and CDR2 is FQGTGA. V lost 5 bases and J lost 4; bases outside the gene matches: 5. The CDR3 loop is CASSDQTGYNEQFF. The DNA of the CDR3 is TGTGCCAGCAGCGACCAGACAGGGTACAATGAGCAGTTCTTC.

The CDR3 sequence is CASSLSMSTDTQYF. In DNA, the CDR3 is TGTGCCAGCAGCTTATCCATGAGCACAGATACGCAGTATTTT. This rearrangement joins TRBV7-2 to TRBJ2-3; D not certain. The V gene's germline CDR1 is SGHTA and CDR2 FQGNSA. The CDR3 has 14 residues. V shed 2 bases and J shed 0 bases, with 6 bases lying between them.

This chain uses TRBV5-8 with TRBJ2-4; D is uncertain. Trimming took 0 bases from V and 9 from J, leaving 7 bases between them. This CDR3 contains 12 residues. Germline V CDR1 and CDR2: SGHTS, YDEGEE. The chain's CDR3 is CASSLDSGIQYF. Written as DNA, the CDR3 is TGTGCCAGCAGCTTGGACTCAGGCATTCAGTACTTC.

The chain has TRBV6-6 and TRBJ2-7; D is possibly TRBD2 (6 bases). CDR1 is MNHNY and CDR2 is SVGAGI in the germline V gene (reference sequence). CDR3 length: 14 amino acids. The V end lost 0 bases, the J end lost 0 bases, and 6 bases lay between the germline ends. The CDR3: CASSYSTSSYEQYF. The CDR3 DNA sequence: TGTGCCAGCAGTTACTCGACTAGCTCCTACGAGCAGTACTTC.

The chain recombines TRBV11-2 with TRBJ2-2, with a possible D match to TRBD2 (6 bases). The germline gives CDR1 SGHAT, CDR2 FQNNGV. V shed 5 bases and J shed 4 bases, with 11 bases lying between them. The CDR3 spans 14 residues. The CDR3 here is CASSPGASTGELFF. Here the CDR3 DNA reads TGTGCCAGCAGCCCGGGAGCGAGCACCGGGGAGCTGTTTTTT.

In its sample, this clone was seen a few times. The genes are TRBV4-2 and TRBJ2-1, with TRBD1 as a possible D gene (5 bases). The V end was cut by 4 bases, the J end by 9 bases, with 16 bases between. Germline assignment: CDR1 LGHNA and CDR2 YNFKEQ. The CDR3 has 14 amino acids. The CDR3, as DNA: TGTGCCAGCAGCCTCAGGGTAGTGGGCGGTGAGCAGTTCTTC. This encodes CASSLRVVGGEQFF.

This clone has just a few counts. The V gene is TRBV19, the J gene TRBJ1-1; the match to TRBD1 covers 9 bases. The V segment lost 6 bases and the J segment 4 bases; nucleotides outside the gene matches: 3. CDR1 LNHDA and CDR2 SQIVND come from the germline V gene (reference sequence). The CDR3 loop spans 13 amino acids. This CDR3 is CASSGQGFTEAFF. CDR3 sequence (DNA): TGTGCCAGTAGCGGACAGGGGTTCACTGAAGCTTTCTTT.

This clone has a count of ten or more. V is TRBV27 and J is TRBJ2-7; 7 bases match TRBD1. Germline V CDR1 and CDR2: MNHEY, SMNVEV (reference sequence). The CDR3 extends over 14 amino acids. Trimming removed 6 bases from V and 3 bases from J; junction bases left unmatched: 8. The CDR3 nucleotides read TGTGCCAGCAGCAGAACACGGGACAGCTACGAGCAGTACTTC. It is translated as CASSRTRDSYEQYF.

V is TRBV4-2 and J is TRBJ2-1; 12 bases align to TRBD2. The CDR3 is made up of 15 amino acids. Germline V gene lookup returns CDR1 LGHNA and CDR2 YNFKEQ. Unmatched junction bases numbered 7, after V lost 5 bases and J lost 8 bases. CDR3 nucleotides: TGTGCCAGCAGCTCCGGACTAGCGGGATTAGATGAGCAGTTCTTC. Translated: CASSSGLAGLDEQFF.

The chain uses TRBV2 and TRBJ2-3; 9 positions agree with TRBD1. The CDR3 spans 18 residues. V shed 0 bases, J shed 5 bases, and the junction held 12 bases outside the gene matches. The V gene's germline CDR1 is SNHLY and CDR2 FYNNEI. The chain's CDR3 is CASSEARGQGLILDTQYF. CDR3 coding DNA: TGTGCCAGCAGTGAAGCGCGAGGACAGGGGCTAATTTTAGATACGCAGTATTTT.

The rearrangement uses TRBV4-2 and TRBJ1-4; TRBD1 matches 10 bases. J was trimmed by 3 bases and V by 0 bases; bases with no gene match: 7. Germline assignment: CDR1 LGHNA and CDR2 YNFKEQ. The CDR3 consists of 18 residues. CDR3 nucleotide sequence: TGTGCCAGCAGCCAAGAAAAGGGACAGGGGACATCTAATGAAAAACTGTTTTTT. It codes for CASSQEKGQGTSNEKLFF.

This clone was seen just once. This chain connects TRBV11-2 to TRBJ2-3, with 8 bases that match TRBD1. V was pared by 6 bases and J by 1 base, with 3 bases of the junction left unmatched. The germline V gene encodes CDR1 SGHAT and CDR2 FQNNGV. The CDR3 totals 14 residues. The CDR3 nucleotides are TGTGCCAGCAGTTCGGGACAGGGCACAGATACGCAGTATTTT. Protein sequence: CASSSGQGTDTQYF.

The rearrangement joins TRBV6-5 to TRBJ2-5; 7 bases agree with TRBD2. Looked up from germline, CDR1 is MNHEY and CDR2 is SVGAGI. V lost 2 bases, J lost 7 bases, and 7 bases stayed unmatched. The CDR3 has 14 amino acids. The DNA of the CDR3 is TGTGCCAGCAGTTACACGGGGGGAACTCGGACCCAGTACTTC. Its protein product is CASSYTGGTRTQYF.

This clone has more than one count but fewer than ten. The chain uses TRBV2 and TRBJ2-7; TRBD2 agrees at 8 bases. V trimming: 0 bases; J trimming: 6 bases; junction bases outside the gene matches: 10. Looked up from germline, CDR1 is SNHLY and CDR2 is FYNNEI. This CDR3 is built from 16 residues. The CDR3 protein is CASSEARKAGAIEQYF. The CDR3 DNA reads as TGTGCCAGCAGTGAAGCGCGTAAAGCGGGAGCAATCGAGCAGTACTTC. The full variable domain, its missing parts supplied by reference TRBV2 and TRBJ2-7, is EPEVTQTPSHQVTQMGQEVILRCVPISNHLYFYWYRQILGQKVEFLVSFYNNEISEKSEIFDDQFSVERPDGSNFTLKIRSTKLEDSAMYFCASSEARKAGAIEQYFGPGTRLTVT.

This clone was observed a few times. The gene calls are TRBV10-3 and TRBJ2-5; 7 bases fit TRBD2. Germline CDR1 ENHRY, CDR2 SYGVKD. V was clipped by 2 bases and J by 4 bases; unmatched bases: 4. The CDR3 is 14 residues long. The CDR3 here is CAISERWEGETQYF. The CDR3 DNA follows: TGTGCCATCAGTGAGAGGTGGGAGGGAGAGACCCAGTACTTC.

The V and J genes are TRBV7-2 and TRBJ2-6, with 12 bases identical to TRBD2. Trimming cost V 6 bases and J 0 bases; bases outside gene matches: 6. The CDR3 spans 18 residues. CDR1 and CDR2 (germline): SGHTA, FQGNSA. CDR3 in DNA: TGTGCCAGCAGGGTGGGACTAGCGGGTTTCTCTGGGGCCAACGTCCTGACTTTC. Its translation is CASRVGLAGFSGANVLTF.

The V call is TRBV29-1, the J call TRBJ1-1; tentative D call: TRBD1 (6 bases). CDR3 size: 13 residues. Germline lookup yields CDR1 SQVTM and CDR2 ANQGSEA. V lost 3 bases to trimming and J lost 0 bases, with 8 bases between them. CDR3 coding DNA: TGCAGCGTTGACAGGGGCCTGAACACTGAAGCTTTCTTT. It codes for CSVDRGLNTEAFF.

This clone has a handful of counts. V gene TRBV10-3 combines with J gene TRBJ2-7; 10 bases align to TRBD1. Germline trimming cut 0 bases from V and 2 bases from J; bases unmatched to any gene: 4. The germline CDR1 and CDR2 sequences are ENHRY and SYGVKD. The CDR3 runs 16 residues. The chain's CDR3 is CAISESRGQGTYEQYF. The CDR3 DNA sequence: TGTGCCATCAGTGAGTCCAGGGGACAGGGGACCTACGAGCAGTACTTC.

This clone was seen only a few times. The V call is TRBV7-2, the J call TRBJ2-7; tentatively, D is TRBD1 (6 bases). With 5 bases removed from V and 0 bases from J, the gap between germline ends came to 14 bases. The CDR3 is made up of 15 amino acids. Germline CDR1 SGHTA, CDR2 FQGNSA. The CDR3 loop is CASSVVQGSSYEQYF. DNA for the CDR3: TGTGCCAGCAGCGTTGTCCAGGGGAGCTCCTACGAGCAGTACTTC. The full variable domain, with the rest looked up from reference TRBV7-2 and TRBJ2-7, is GAGVSQSPSNKVTEKGKDVELRCDPISGHTALYWYRQSLGQGLEFLIYFQGNSAPDKSGLPSDRFSAERTGGSVSTLTIQRTQQEDSAVYLCASSVVQGSSYEQYFGPGTRLTVT.

There are a few counts of this clone. The chain has TRBV15 and TRBJ2-3; TRBD1 matches at 8 bases. The CDR3 has 16 residues. Germline V CDR1 and CDR2: LNHNV, YYDKDF (reference sequence). The trim removed 1 base at V and 1 base at J, leaving 4 bases unmatched. In DNA form, the CDR3 reads TGTGCCACCAGCAGAGGGAGGGGACAGGGCACAGATACGCAGTATTTT. It specifies CATSRGRGQGTDTQYF.

The chain is built from TRBV5-1 and TRBJ1-6; D is undetermined. Looked up from germline, CDR1 is SGHRS and CDR2 is YFSETQ. This CDR3 has 16 residues. V was clipped by 4 bases and J by 17 bases, with 28 bases between them. In nucleotides, the CDR3 is TGCGCCAGCAGCAACGGCGGTGGACTCATGGAGGAACCTGTCCACTTT. It translates to CASSNGGGLMEEPVHF. The entire variable domain, with the rest obtained from reference TRBV5-1 and TRBJ1-6, is as follows: KAGVTQTPRYLIKTRGQQVTLSCSPISGHRSVSWYQQTPGQGLQFLFEYFSETQRNKGNFPGRFSGRQFSNSRSEMNVSTLELGDSALYLCASSNGGGLMEEPVHFGNGTRLTVT.

This clone was seen only a few times. The V gene is TRBV7-2, the J gene TRBJ2-3, with 9 bases aligning to TRBD2. V gave up 2 bases and J gave up 2 bases; unmatched junction bases: 5. CDR1 and CDR2 from the germline V gene are SGHTA and FQGNSA. The CDR3 is 16 amino acids. The CDR3 coding sequence is TGTGCCAGCAGCTTATTTCCTAGCGGGGTCACAGATACGCAGTATTTT. It yields the protein CASSLFPSGVTDTQYF. Supplemented by reference TRBV7-2 and TRBJ2-3, the full variable domain reads GAGVSQSPSNKVTEKGKDVELRCDPISGHTALYWYRQSLGQGLEFLIYFQGNSAPDKSGLPSDRFSAERTGGSVSTLTIQRTQQEDSAVYLCASSLFPSGVTDTQYFGPGTRLTVL.

This clone was observed at least ten times. This same CDR3 is encoded by further DNA sequences in the sample. The chain combines TRBV28 with TRBJ1-2, with no clear D. CDR3 length equals 12 residues. Looked up from germline, CDR1 is MDHEN and CDR2 is SYDVKM. Trimming took off 2 bases at V and 5 bases at J, with 6 bases between the two ends. CDR3 protein: CASSLMSYGYTF. CDR3 nucleotides: TGTGCCAGCAGTTTAATGAGTTATGGCTACACCTTC.

This chain uses TRBV7-9 with TRBJ2-2; weak D call: TRBD1 (5 bases). The CDR3 loop spans 16 amino acids. Germline V gene sequence: CDR1 SEHNR, CDR2 FQNEAQ (reference sequence). Trimming pared 7 bases from V and 6 bases from J, leaving 21 bases between. CDR3 loop: CASTARADLSAGELFF. The CDR3 DNA follows: TGTGCCAGCACCGCCAGGGCGGATCTTAGTGCCGGGGAGCTGTTTTTT.

This clone turned up a few times. The chain uses TRBV28 and TRBJ1-2, with D possibly being TRBD1 (5 bases). This CDR3 has 15 amino acids. The germline V gene encodes CDR1 MDHEN and CDR2 SYDVKM. V shed 3 bases and J shed 3 bases, with 14 bases lying between them. The CDR3 bases are TGTGCCAGCAGTTTGGAAGGAAGACAGCACTATGGCTACACCTTC. Encoded protein: CASSLEGRQHYGYTF.

The chain employs TRBV15 and TRBJ2-7, with a tentative D call TRBD2 (6 bases). V lost 2 bases and J 3 bases, leaving 11 bases between the germline ends. Germline assignment: CDR1 LNHNV and CDR2 YYDKDF (reference sequence). CDR3 length equals 14 residues. The CDR3: CATSRRTGDYEQYF. The CDR3 nucleotides are TGTGCCACCAGCAGACGGACGGGAGACTACGAGCAGTACTTC. The full variable domain, rest sourced from reference TRBV15 and TRBJ2-7, is DAMVIQNPRYQVTQFGKPVTLSCSQTLNHNVMYWYQQKSSQAPKLLFHYYDKDFNNEADTPDNFQSRRPNTSFCFLDIRSPGLGDTAMYLCATSRRTGDYEQYFGPGTRLTVT.